These 28 T cell receptor beta chains were sequenced from one sample in a study of T cell responses to AZD1222 COVID-19 vaccine. TCRdb's table, derived via immunoSEQ multiplex PCR, lists solely in-frame clones and lacks some. The sample shows about 180,000 clones, 88% of them seen only once. The sample consisted of peripheral blood, taken 28 days after the second AZD1222 dose. These receptors were collected from an adult who received the AZD1222 COVID-19 vaccine.

The J gene is TRBJ2-7, the V gene TRBV20-1, with D unclear. From germline, CDR1 is DFQATT and CDR2 SNEGSKA (reference sequence). Trimming took off 6 bases at V and 2 bases at J, with 5 bases between the two ends. The CDR3 runs to 10 residues. This CDR3 reads CSALTYEQYF. The CDR3 coding sequence is TGCAGTGCGCTCACCTACGAGCAGTACTTC.

This clone has a single count. The rearrangement uses TRBV12-5 and TRBJ2-7; TRBD1 agrees at 9 bases. Trimming at V came to 7 bases and at J to 5 bases, leaving 6 bases not matched to a gene. CDR1 is LGHNT and CDR2 is FRNRAP in the germline V gene. CDR3 size: 13 residues. CDR3 bases: TGTGCTAGTGTCCGGGACAGGGAAGACGAGCAGTACTTC. Amino acids: CASVRDREDEQYF.

The CDR3 protein is CASSTLGGLTNNEQFF. CDR3 nucleotides: TGTGCCAGCAGCACCCTAGGGGGACTAACAAACAATGAGCAGTTCTTC. The chain recombines TRBV28 with TRBJ2-1, with a weak D call TRBD2 (7 bases). Trimming shortened V by 6 bases and J by 5 bases, and 20 bases separated the two germline ends. The CDR3 totals 16 residues. CDR1 is MDHEN and CDR2 is SYDVKM in the germline V gene.

The V call is TRBV5-1, the J call TRBJ2-3, with TRBD2 matching 8 bases. Germline CDR1 and CDR2: SGHRS and YFSETQ. The CDR3 is 14 residues long. Trimming took 3 bases from V and 3 from J; bases not matched to a gene: 3. CDR3 bases: TGCGCCAGCAGCTCTGGACTAGCAACAGATACGCAGTATTTT. Protein sequence: CASSSGLATDTQYF.

This chain uses TRBV13 with TRBJ2-1; 9 positions match TRBD2. CDR3 size: 15 residues. CDR1 is PRHDT, CDR2 FYEKMQ, per germline (reference sequence). Losses at the gene ends were 2 bases for V and 7 bases for J; bases not matched to a gene: 6. CDR3 DNA sequence: TGTGCCAGCAGCTTAAAAGCGGGAGGAGGAAATGAGCAGTTCTTC. Amino acids: CASSLKAGGGNEQFF. Together with reference TRBV13 and TRBJ2-1, the CDR3 gives the full variable domain: AAGVIQSPRHLIKEKRETATLKCYPIPRHDTVYWYQQGPGQDPQFLISFYEKMQSDKGSIPDRFSAQQFSDYHSELNMSSLELGDSALYFCASSLKAGGGNEQFFGPGTRLTVL.

This chain links TRBV28 with TRBJ2-7, with 10 nucleotides matching TRBD2. With V trimmed by 5 bases and J by 2 bases, 3 bases remained unmatched. Germline V CDR1 and CDR2: MDHEN, SYDVKM. The CDR3 extends over 14 amino acids. CDR3 region: CASSGGLAAYEQYF. The CDR3 DNA follows: TGTGCCAGCAGTGGAGGACTAGCGGCCTACGAGCAGTACTTC.

This chain joins TRBV18 and TRBJ2-7, with D perhaps matching TRBD2 (7 bases). Germline V gene data show CDR1 as KGHSH and CDR2 as LQKENI. This CDR3 has 15 residues. Trimming took off 0 bases at V and 3 bases at J, with 12 bases between the two ends. The CDR3 sequence: CASSPPGRGLYEQYF. The CDR3 bases are TGTGCCAGCTCACCACCGGGGCGGGGGCTCTACGAGCAGTACTTC.

The rearrangement uses TRBV28 and TRBJ2-5, with 7 bases matching TRBD1. The CDR3 runs to 16 residues. Germline values: CDR1 MDHEN, CDR2 SYDVKM. After removal of 2 bases from V and 1 base from J, the junction contained 7 bases not matched to a gene. The CDR3 DNA is TGTGCCAGCAGTTTACGAGGACAGGCCGTCCAAGAGACCCAGTACTTC. Its protein product is CASSLRGQAVQETQYF.

The V and J genes are TRBV4-2 and TRBJ1-6; D unclear. This CDR3 contains 16 residues. Germline V CDR1 and CDR2: LGHNA, YNFKEQ. Between the trimmed V and J ends, which lost 0 bases and 5 bases, there was a span of 11 bases. The CDR3 region has the DNA TGTGCCAGCAGCCAAGAGAAAGAGATTCATAATTCACCCCTCCACTTT. Its protein product is CASSQEKEIHNSPLHF.

This clone showed up just once. The rearrangement links TRBV7-2 to TRBJ2-5; 10 bases match TRBD1. Germline values: CDR1 SGHTA, CDR2 FQGNSA. The CDR3 length is 17 residues. V shed 6 bases and J 1 base; nucleotides not matched to a gene: 11. CDR3: CASRRSSRDRGQETQYF. CDR3 bases: TGTGCCAGCAGGCGAAGCAGCAGGGACAGGGGCCAAGAGACCCAGTACTTC.

Written as DNA, the CDR3 is TGTGCCACCAGCCACAGGGAGGAGGGTGGCTACACCTTC. This sequence encodes CATSHREEGGYTF. The J gene is TRBJ1-2, the V gene TRBV15; tentatively, D is TRBD1 (6 bases). V was trimmed by 5 bases and J by 7 bases, leaving 14 bases between them. The CDR3 runs 13 residues. The germline gives CDR1 LNHNV, CDR2 YYDKDF (reference sequence).

This chain links TRBV7-6 with TRBJ1-3; no clear D gene. Trimming took off 1 base at V and 0 bases at J, with 10 bases between the two ends. The CDR3 sequence is 16 residues long. In germline, CDR1 is SGHVS, CDR2 FNYEAQ. The CDR3 region is CASSLGLGRSGNTIYF. In nucleotides, the CDR3 is TGTGCCAGCAGCTTAGGTTTAGGCCGCTCTGGAAACACCATATATTTT. The full variable domain, completed using reference TRBV7-6 and TRBJ1-3, is GAGVSQSPRYKVTKRGQDVALRCDPISGHVSLYWYRQALGQGPEFLTYFNYEAQQDKSGLPNDRFSAERPEGSISTLTIQRTEQRDSAMYRCASSLGLGRSGNTIYFGEGSWLTVV.

The rearrangement links TRBV24-1 to TRBJ1-3; D remains unclear. The germline gives CDR1 KGHDR, CDR2 SFDVKD. This CDR3 contains 14 residues. CDR3 coding DNA: TGTGCGGTTCAGGCTCAATCCTCCCCGGACACCATATATTTT. Its protein is CAVQAQSSPDTIYF.

The chain links TRBV7-2 to TRBJ2-5, with D perhaps matching TRBD1 (7 bases). Germline CDR1 is SGHTA and CDR2 is FQGNSA. The germline V and J ends were trimmed by 6 bases and 6 bases, with 20 bases remaining between them. The CDR3 is 15 amino acids. CDR3 nucleotide sequence: TGTGCCAGCAGAGCTTGGGCAGGGGGGCGACAGACCCAGTACTTC. Translation gives CASRAWAGGRQTQYF.

The chain carries TRBV5-1 and TRBJ2-7; D is tentatively TRBD1 or TRBD2 (6 bases each). Trimming took 4 bases from V and 3 from J, leaving 17 bases between them. CDR1 is SGHRS, CDR2 YFSETQ, per germline. The CDR3 contains 15 residues. The CDR3, as DNA: TGCGCCAGCAGCCGACTAGAGAGGGGGGACTACGAGCAGTACTTC. Protein: CASSRLERGDYEQYF.

The chain is built from TRBV28 and TRBJ2-2, with 7 bases that match TRBD1. The V gene's germline CDR1 is MDHEN and CDR2 SYDVKM. This CDR3 contains 17 residues. With V trimmed by 3 bases and J by 8 bases, 15 bases remained unmatched. Written as DNA, the CDR3 is TGTGCCAGCAGTTTGGCACCGGGACAGCTGCTGGGTGGGGAGCTGTTTTTT. Protein product: CASSLAPGQLLGGELFF. The whole variable domain, filled in from reference TRBV28 and TRBJ2-2, reads DVKVTQSSRYLVKRTGEKVFLECVQDMDHENMFWYRQDPGLGLRLIYFSYDVKMKEKGDIPEGYSVSREKKERFSLILESASTNQTSMYLCASSLAPGQLLGGELFFGEGSRLTVL.

V usage is TRBV4-2 and J usage is TRBJ2-5, with D unresolved. The CDR3 runs 14 residues. Germline lookup yields CDR1 LGHNA and CDR2 YNFKEQ. Trimming stripped 0 bases from V and 2 bases from J, with 7 bases between. Written as DNA, the CDR3 is TGTGCCAGCAGCCAAGACAGATTACAAGAGACCCAGTACTTC. The encoded protein is CASSQDRLQETQYF.

The chain has TRBV30 and TRBJ1-5, with TRBD1 matching over 7 bases. The J segment lost 0 bases and the V segment lost 0 bases, leaving 5 bases of the junction unmatched. The CDR3 contains 16 residues. The germline CDR1 and CDR2 sequences are GTSNPN and SVGIG (reference sequence). The CDR3 loop reads CAWSVGGTVSNQPQHF. CDR3 coding DNA: TGTGCCTGGAGTGTTGGAGGGACAGTTAGCAATCAGCCCCAGCATTTT. The entire variable domain, with the rest obtained from reference TRBV30 and TRBJ1-5, is as follows: SQTIHQWPATLVQPVGSPLSLECTVEGTSNPNLYWYRQAAGRGLQLLFYSVGIGQISSEVPQNLSASRPQDRQFILSSKKLLLSDSGFYLCAWSVGGTVSNQPQHFGDGTRLSIL.

The J gene is TRBJ1-1, the V gene TRBV6-5; D gene ambiguous. Germline assignment: CDR1 MNHEY and CDR2 SVGAGI. The V end was cut by 2 bases, the J end by 0 bases, with 13 bases between. This CDR3 comprises 16 residues. This chain's CDR3 is CASSYDPTVMNTEAFF. The CDR3 DNA reads TGTGCCAGCAGTTACGACCCAACAGTGATGAACACTGAAGCTTTCTTT.

This rearrangement joins TRBV4-2 to TRBJ2-7, with D uncertain. Germline CDR1 LGHNA, CDR2 YNFKEQ. CDR3 length equals 15 residues. V was trimmed by 1 base and J by 0 bases, leaving 10 bases between them. CDR3 nucleotide sequence: TGTGCCAGCAGCCAAGCAGTATCCTACTCCTACGAGCAGTACTTC. This encodes CASSQAVSYSYEQYF.

V and J are TRBV6-5 and TRBJ2-7; TRBD1 matches 8 bases. The germline gives CDR1 MNHEY, CDR2 SVGAGI. The CDR3 has 14 residues. The junction had 10 bases not matched to a gene; V was cut back by 7 bases and J by 5 bases. As DNA, the CDR3 is TGTGCCAGCAACGCGGACAGGGACCGTCACGAGCAGTACTTC. Encoded protein: CASNADRDRHEQYF.

This clone was picked up one time. V is TRBV7-2 and J is TRBJ2-4, with D perhaps being TRBD1 or TRBD2 (5 bases each). Germline CDR1 is SGHTA and CDR2 is FQGNSA. This CDR3 is built from 14 residues. V lost 4 bases and J 6 bases, leaving 13 bases between the germline ends. The CDR3 reads CASSSSPGRNIQYF. In DNA, the CDR3 is TGTGCCAGCAGCTCCTCCCCAGGGAGAAACATTCAGTACTTC. The entire variable domain, with the rest obtained from reference TRBV7-2 and TRBJ2-4, is as follows: GAGVSQSPSNKVTEKGKDVELRCDPISGHTALYWYRQSLGQGLEFLIYFQGNSAPDKSGLPSDRFSAERTGGSVSTLTIQRTQQEDSAVYLCASSSSPGRNIQYFGAGTRLSVL.

The chain recombines TRBV14 with TRBJ2-1; D gene uncertain. The V gene's germline CDR1 is SGHDN and CDR2 FVKESK. The CDR3 spans 14 residues. V dropped 1 base and J dropped 9 bases, with 13 bases sitting between them. CDR3 amino acids: CASSQGEPYREQFF. The DNA of the CDR3 is TGTGCCAGCAGCCAAGGTGAACCCTACCGTGAGCAGTTCTTC.

The J gene is TRBJ2-5, the V gene TRBV11-2; D uncertain. The V gene lost 0 bases and the J gene lost 5 bases, with 7 bases spanning the gap. The germline V gene has CDR1 SGHAT and CDR2 FQNNGV. The CDR3 runs to 13 residues. In nucleotides, the CDR3 is TGTGCCAGCAGCTTAGATCCTGGGGAGACCCAGTACTTC. It translates to CASSLDPGETQYF.

The chain combines TRBV23-1 with TRBJ2-1; no firm D call. TRBV23-1 is an open reading frame, and its role is uncertain. With 0 bases removed from V and 0 bases from J, the gap between germline ends came to 18 bases. The CDR3 runs to 19 residues. CDR3 nucleotides: TGCGCCAGCAGTCAATCGGATCCGTTAGTTACCAGCTCCTACAATGAGCAGTTCTTC. Its protein product is CASSQSDPLVTSSYNEQFF.

The V call is TRBV6-5, the J call TRBJ2-2, with D possibly matching TRBD2 (6 bases). Between the trimmed V and J ends, which lost 0 bases and 6 bases, there was a span of 11 bases. This CDR3 is built from 15 residues. Germline V lookup: CDR1 MNHEY, CDR2 SVGAGI. CDR3 loop: CASSYSTEGPGELFF. The DNA of the CDR3 is TGTGCCAGCAGTTACTCGACGGAGGGCCCCGGGGAGCTGTTTTTT.

This clone was detected only once. This chain links TRBV19 with TRBJ2-5; TRBD2 aligns across 9 bases. There are 14 residues in the CDR3. Trimming at V came to 5 bases and at J to 5 bases, leaving 6 bases not matched to a gene. Per germline, CDR1 LNHDA and CDR2 SQIVND (reference sequence). In DNA, the CDR3 is TGTGCCAGTAGTGAATCTAGCGGGATTGAGACCCAGTACTTC. Translating gives CASSESSGIETQYF.

The genes are TRBV6-2 or TRBV6-3 and TRBJ1-2; D unresolved. The ends were cut back, 5 bases at V and 3 bases at J, with 7 bases in the middle. CDR1 is MNHEY and CDR2 is SVGEGT in the germline V gene. CDR3 length equals 12 residues. CDR3 residues: CASSNTYYGYTF. In DNA, the CDR3 is TGTGCCAGCAGTAACACCTACTATGGCTACACCTTC.